A single sample is the source of the 20 T cell receptor beta chains below, sequenced in a study of post-analysis software for immune sequencing data. Study-level results: There were five or six TRBV segments more frequent in patients than controls, and TRBV5-6, TRBV5-1 and TRBV20-1 were among them.

Their cognate antigens are unknown. Researchers reported that TCR beta cDNA libraries carried unique molecular identifiers. TCRdb itself ran the PCR reads through MiXCR, one entry per CDR3 protein. Altogether around 400,000 distinct CDR3 sequences are present, approximately 39% being singletons, with the ten largest covering under 9%. Sequenced: blood. All receptors derive from a girl aged 2 to 9 with multiple sclerosis.

The chain uses TRBV9 and TRBJ2-5; the match to TRBD2 covers 12 bases. The germline CDR1 and CDR2 sequences are SGDLS and YYNGEE. The CDR3 has 15 residues. With 4 bases clipped from V and 5 bases from J, the junction kept 6 bases outside the gene matches. Written as DNA, the CDR3 is TGTGCCAGCAGCCCTAGCGGGGGGGCCTTGGAGACCCAGTACTTC. The encoded protein is CASSPSGGALETQYF.

This clonotype was seen a handful of times. V and J are TRBV9 and TRBJ2-5; 13 bases are a match to TRBD2. Germline CDR1 reads SGDLS; CDR2 reads YYNGEE. The J segment lost 2 bases and the V segment lost 3 bases, leaving 4 bases of the junction unmatched. CDR3 length: 16 amino acids. The CDR3: CASSGLAGGDQETQYF. For the CDR3, the DNA is TGTGCCAGCAGCGGACTAGCGGGGGGCGATCAAGAGACCCAGTACTTC.

This chain connects TRBV7-2 to TRBJ2-3, with 8 bases that match TRBD2. The germline V gene has CDR1 SGHTA and CDR2 FQGNSA. J was trimmed by 4 bases and V by 4 bases; bases with no gene match: 4. The CDR3 covers 14 residues. CDR3 amino acids: CASSSLLAADTQYF. CDR3 sequence (DNA): TGTGCCAGCAGCTCCTTACTAGCGGCAGATACGCAGTATTTT.

The chain combines TRBV9 with TRBJ2-5; TRBD1 matches at 8 bases. The CDR3 is 14 amino acids. The J segment lost 5 bases and the V segment lost 4 bases, leaving 7 bases of the junction unmatched. Per the germline V gene, CDR1 is SGDLS and CDR2 is YYNGEE. CDR3 region: CASSQGQGRETQYF. The CDR3 region has the DNA TGTGCCAGCAGCCAAGGACAGGGACGGGAGACCCAGTACTTC.

The chain carries TRBV20-1 and TRBJ2-2; perhaps TRBD1 as D (5 bases). This CDR3 region has 14 residues. Trimming shortened V by 2 bases and J by 1 base, and 8 bases separated the two germline ends. Per germline, CDR1 DFQATT and CDR2 SNEGSKA (reference sequence). CDR3 protein: CSARPTGNTGELFF. CDR3 nucleotide sequence: TGCAGTGCTAGACCTACAGGGAACACCGGGGAGCTGTTTTTT.

This clonotype was observed a handful of times. The rearrangement uses TRBV7-6 and TRBJ2-1; TRBD2 aligns across 13 bases. Looked up from germline, CDR1 is SGHVS and CDR2 is FNYEAQ. The CDR3 runs to 16 residues. J was trimmed by 8 bases and V by 4 bases; bases with no gene match: 8. The CDR3 sequence: CASSSRLAGGLDEQFF. In nucleotides, the CDR3 is TGTGCCAGCAGCTCTAGACTAGCGGGAGGTCTAGATGAGCAGTTCTTC.

The chain is built from TRBV7-2 and TRBJ2-4, with TRBD2 matching 7 bases. Judging by the DNA end, TRBJ2-7 fits better; the J call may be wrong. The CDR3 is 15 residues long. Germline V CDR1 and CDR2: SGHTA, FQGNSA. The CDR3 reads CASSPGLVSTYEQYF. The CDR3 nucleotides are TGTGCCAGCAGCCCCGGACTAGTGTCCACCTACGAGCAGTACTTC.

A few counts support this clonotype. The gene calls are TRBV9 and TRBJ1-2; perhaps TRBD1 as D (5 bases). Trimming shortened V by 0 bases and J by 2 bases, and 11 bases separated the two germline ends. The length of the CDR3 is 15 residues. Germline V gene lookup returns CDR1 SGDLS and CDR2 YYNGEE. The DNA of the CDR3 is TGTGCCAGCAGCGTAGGGGCTGGGGACAACTATGGCTACACCTTC. It translates to CASSVGAGDNYGYTF.

The chain combines TRBV6-2 or TRBV6-3 with TRBJ2-7; 8 nucleotides line up with TRBD2. Germline lookup yields CDR1 MNHEY and CDR2 SVGEGT. This CDR3 comprises 17 residues. V was clipped by 4 bases and J by 2 bases; unmatched bases: 13. As DNA, the CDR3 is TGTGCCAGCAGTTCGCCAGGCTCGGCGGGAGGTACCTACGAGCAGTACTTC. Translated: CASSSPGSAGGTYEQYF.

This chain joins TRBV12-3 or TRBV12-4 and TRBJ2-7; maybe TRBD2 (5 bases). Trimming removed 6 bases at V and 0 bases at J, with 12 bases between. This CDR3 has 14 residues. CDR3 region: CASRRETTSYEQYF. CDR3 in DNA: TGTGCCAGCAGAAGGGAGACAACCTCCTACGAGCAGTACTTC.

Of note for this clonotype: Just one base apart from a much larger clone, this may be a read error. This sequence joins TRBV7-2 and TRBJ2-7, with TRBD1 as a possible D gene (6 bases). Germline V CDR1 and CDR2: SGHTA, FQGNSA. Trimming took off 6 bases at V and 0 bases at J, with 12 bases between the two ends. The CDR3 loop spans 14 amino acids. In DNA, the CDR3 is TGTGCCAGCAGTTTACAGGGTAACTCCTACGAGCAGTACTTC. Translated: CASSLQGNSYEQYF.

This clonotype has a handful of counts. V is TRBV7-8 and J is TRBJ1-2; D uncertain. Per germline, CDR1 SGHVS and CDR2 FQNEAQ. V dropped 0 bases and J dropped 5 bases, with 10 bases sitting between them. The CDR3 length is 14 residues. DNA for the CDR3: TGTGCCAGCAGCTTAGCGGGGATTCGGTATGGCTACACCTTC. Amino acid sequence: CASSLAGIRYGYTF. Full variable domain (missing parts from reference TRBV7-8 and TRBJ1-2): GAGVSQSPRYKVAKRGQDVALRCDPISGHVSLFWYQQALGQGPEFLTYFQNEAQLDKSGLPSDRFFAERPEGSVSTLKIQRTQQEDSAVYLCASSLAGIRYGYTFGSGTRLTVV.

The rearrangement links TRBV4-1 to TRBJ2-1; D unclear. This CDR3 region has 14 residues. Germline lookup yields CDR1 MGHRA and CDR2 YSYEKL. The V gene lost 1 base and the J gene lost 6 bases, with 10 bases spanning the gap. The CDR3 DNA is TGCGCCAGCAGCCAAGTCCCCCTAGTCAATGAGCAGTTCTTC. Its translation is CASSQVPLVNEQFF.

The chain links TRBV27 to TRBJ2-4; 8 bases line up with TRBD2. Trimming removed 8 bases from V and 0 bases from J; junction bases left unmatched: 9. The length of the CDR3 is 16 residues. The V gene's germline CDR1 is MNHEY and CDR2 SMNVEV (reference sequence). The CDR3: CASRRGSGGAKNIQYF. Here the CDR3 DNA reads TGTGCCAGCCGCCGGGGAAGCGGGGGAGCCAAAAACATTCAGTACTTC.

A single count supports this clonotype. The rearrangement links TRBV20-1 to TRBJ2-2; TRBD1 is a possible D gene (5 bases). The CDR3 runs 15 residues. Trimming removed 2 bases at V and 0 bases at J, with 10 bases between. Germline CDR1 DFQATT, CDR2 SNEGSKA (reference sequence). CDR3 sequence (DNA): TGCAGTGCTAGAAAGCAGGGCCCGAACACCGGGGAGCTGTTTTTT. The encoded protein is CSARKQGPNTGELFF.

This chain joins TRBV29-1 and TRBJ2-1; TRBD1 matches 9 bases. CDR3 length: 13 amino acids. Germline CDR1 reads SQVTM; CDR2 reads ANQGSEA. V lost 6 bases and J lost 10; bases outside the gene matches: 10. CDR3 residues: CSVRDRDYSEQFF. Written as DNA, the CDR3 is TGCAGCGTCCGGGACAGGGACTACAGCGAGCAGTTCTTC.

This clonotype was detected only a few times. This rearrangement joins TRBV7-8 to TRBJ2-5, with 9 bases matching TRBD1. Gene TRBJ2-7 matches the end of the DNA better, so the J call may be wrong. This CDR3 region has 14 residues. Germline V gives CDR1 SGHVS, CDR2 FQNEAQ. Here the CDR3 reads CASSFVDRGNEQYF. For the CDR3, the DNA is TGTGCCAGCAGCTTCGTGGACAGGGGTAACGAGCAGTACTTC.

In its sample, this clonotype was seen a few times. The chain carries TRBV7-6 and TRBJ2-5; tentative D call: TRBD2 (5 bases). Trimming shortened V by 3 bases and J by 2 bases, and 10 bases separated the two germline ends. CDR1 is SGHVS, CDR2 FNYEAQ, per germline. This CDR3 region has 14 residues. CDR3 bases: TGTGCCAGCAGCTTCTCCGGGGTTCAAGAGACCCAGTACTTC. Translated, it gives CASSFSGVQETQYF.

This chain uses TRBV7-2 with TRBJ2-2; TRBD1 might be the D (5 bases). The CDR3 consists of 19 residues. V shed 1 base and J shed 0 bases, with 18 bases lying between them. Germline values: CDR1 SGHTA, CDR2 FQGNSA. The CDR3 region has the DNA TGTGCCAGCAGCTTAGAGTGGGGCAGGACACGCCCGAACACCGGGGAGCTGTTTTTT. Encoded protein: CASSLEWGRTRPNTGELFF.

This clonotype was counted only a few times. The rearrangement joins TRBV20-1 to TRBJ2-1; D is uncertain. V was trimmed by 1 base and J by 4 bases, leaving 5 bases between them. The CDR3 is 12 amino acids. Germline V gene data show CDR1 as DFQATT and CDR2 as SNEGSKA (reference sequence). The DNA of the CDR3 is TGCAGTGCTAGAGCCCTTTACAATGAGCAGTTCTTC. Translating gives CSARALYNEQFF.